Presented here are 6 T cell receptor beta chains from one specimen sequenced in a study of cytomegalovirus exposure and HLA in healthy donors. Only in-frame clones appear in the TCRdb table, and some are missing; sequencing was by immunoSEQ multiplex PCR. The top ten hold about 1.1% of the sample, which has 100,000 to 150,000 clones, 75% to 90% seen once. Specimen: PBMCs. Receptors originate from a woman under 30 in good health and CMV-seronegative.

This chain links TRBV30 with TRBJ1-2; D is unclear. V lost 2 bases and J lost 6, with 7 bases in between. This CDR3 is 11 amino acids long. Germline loops: CDR1 GTSNPN, CDR2 SVGIG (reference sequence). The CDR3 loop reads CAWSRVDGYTF. DNA of the CDR3: TGTGCCTGGAGTCGGGTCGATGGCTACACCTTC.

The chain carries TRBV2 and TRBJ2-3, with 9 bases matching TRBD1. V lost 1 base to trimming and J lost 0 bases; unmatched junction nucleotides: 8. The germline V gene encodes CDR1 SNHLY and CDR2 FYNNEI. The CDR3 contains 18 residues. DNA for the CDR3: TGTGCCAGCAGTGAAGGGGACAGGGACCCAGATAGCACAGATACGCAGTATTTT. Translation: CASSEGDRDPDSTDTQYF.

This CDR3 is CASSQDQHRGTGELFF. The DNA for the CDR3 is TGCGCCAGCAGCCAAGATCAGCACAGGGGGACCGGGGAGCTGTTTTTT. The gene calls are TRBV4-1 and TRBJ2-2; 8 bases fit TRBD1. The germline V gene encodes CDR1 MGHRA and CDR2 YSYEKL. This CDR3 is built from 16 residues. Trimming at V came to 0 bases and at J to 5 bases, leaving 5 bases not matched to a gene.

The chain carries TRBV4-3 and TRBJ2-7; 13 bases align to TRBD2. CDR1 and CDR2 (germline): LGHNA, YSLEER. The CDR3 runs to 16 residues. V shed 4 bases, J shed 0 bases, and the junction held 3 bases outside the gene matches. CDR3 region: CASSRGTSGISYEQYF. The CDR3 DNA sequence: TGCGCCAGCAGCCGCGGGACTAGCGGGATCTCCTACGAGCAGTACTTC.

The chain couples TRBV30 to TRBJ2-7, with D tentatively TRBD2 (5 bases). Deletions cut 0 bases from V and 3 bases from J, with 15 bases between. Germline V lookup: CDR1 GTSNPN, CDR2 SVGIG (reference sequence). CDR3 length: 15 amino acids. CDR3 amino acids: CAWSVGPTGFYEQYV. CDR3 nucleotide sequence: TGTGCCTGGAGTGTGGGCCCGACGGGGTTCTACGAGCAGTACGTC.

The chain recombines TRBV7-6 with TRBJ2-2; 8 bases map to TRBD2. The germline V gene encodes CDR1 SGHVS and CDR2 FNYEAQ. The CDR3 length is 16 residues. With V trimmed by 1 base and J by 2 bases, 3 bases remained unmatched. The CDR3 DNA reads as TGTGCCAGCAGCTTAGGGAGCGGGAGAAACACCGGGGAGCTGTTTTTT. This codes for CASSLGSGRNTGELFF.